Listed below are T cell receptor beta chains from one sample, sequenced in a study of blood T cell repertoires in COVID-19. Measured with immunoSEQ multiplex PCR; TCRdb has only the in-frame clones, and not every one. The table records a few hundred thousand clones, around 90% of them present only once. The material sequenced was peripheral blood. The receptors derive from a person aged 18 to 30 with COVID-19, enrolled during active disease. Both conserved end residues are part of each CDR3. D genes are given only for firm matches. Size is omitted from some rows. Given values are once, few, many or a class for expanded clones.

cdr3_length,j_call,clone_size,v_call,d_call,cdr3_nt,cdr3_aa
13,TRBJ2-3,NA,TRBV5-1,NA,TGCGCCAGCAGCTTGCGGAGCGGAGATACGCAGTATTTT,CASSLRSGDTQYF
12,TRBJ1-1,NA,TRBV12-3/TRBV12-4,TRBD1,TGTGCCAGCAGGGACAGGGGCACTGAAGCTTTCTTT,CASRDRGTEAFF
12,TRBJ2-5,NA,TRBV10-3,NA,TGTGCCATCAGTCCGCGACAAGAGACCCAGTACTTC,CAISPRQETQYF
15,TRBJ2-3,NA,TRBV5-1,TRBD2,TGCGCCAGCAGCTTTTCAGCGGGGGGCCCAGATACGCAGTATTTT,CASSFSAGGPDTQYF
15,TRBJ2-1,NA,TRBV27,NA,TGTGCCAGCAGCGAGGATGTAGTGGGCTACAATGAGCAGTTCTTC,CASSEDVVGYNEQFF
14,TRBJ2-7,NA,TRBV11-2,TRBD1,TGTGCCAGCAGCTCGCTCACAGGGGTGCGCGAGCAGTACTTC,CASSSLTGVREQYF
15,TRBJ2-7,NA,TRBV11-2,TRBD1,TGTGCCAGCAGCTTCGGGACAGGAAGGGACTACGAGCAGTACTTC,CASSFGTGRDYEQYF
14,TRBJ2-1,once,TRBV6-5,TRBD2,TGTGCCAGCACCCCCCGGGGGGCCTACAATGAGCAGTTCTTC,CASTPRGAYNEQFF
15,TRBJ2-3,NA,TRBV13,TRBD2,TGTGCCAGCAGCCTATTCAAAGCGGGAATAGATACGCAGTATTTT,CASSLFKAGIDTQYF
13,TRBJ1-4,NA,TRBV7-9,NA,TGTGCCAGCAGCTTCGGGTCACAAGAAAAACTGTTTTTT,CASSFGSQEKLFF
12,TRBJ2-7,NA,TRBV7-6,NA,TGTGCCAGCAGTTCCAGCTCCTACGAGCAGTACTTC,CASSSSSYEQYF
17,TRBJ2-5,NA,TRBV5-4,TRBD2,TGTGCCAGCAGCTTCGGGACTAGCCGGGAGAGGAGGGAGACCCAGTACTTC,CASSFGTSRERRETQYF